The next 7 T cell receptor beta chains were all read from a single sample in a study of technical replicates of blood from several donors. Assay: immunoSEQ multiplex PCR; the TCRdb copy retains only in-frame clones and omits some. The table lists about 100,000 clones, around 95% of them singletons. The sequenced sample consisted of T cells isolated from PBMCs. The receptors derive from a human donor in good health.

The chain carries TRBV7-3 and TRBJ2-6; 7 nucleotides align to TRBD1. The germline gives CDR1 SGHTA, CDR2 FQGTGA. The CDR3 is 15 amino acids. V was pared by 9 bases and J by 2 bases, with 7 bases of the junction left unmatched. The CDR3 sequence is CASSPGTAGANVLTF. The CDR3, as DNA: TGTGCCAGTAGCCCGGGGACAGCTGGGGCCAACGTCCTGACTTTC.

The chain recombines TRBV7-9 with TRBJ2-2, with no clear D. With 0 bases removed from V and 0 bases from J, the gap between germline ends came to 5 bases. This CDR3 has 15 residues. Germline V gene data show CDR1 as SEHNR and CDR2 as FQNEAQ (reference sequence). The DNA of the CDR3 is TGTGCCAGCAGCTTAGCTGTCGCGAACACCGGGGAGCTGTTTTTT. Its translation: CASSLAVANTGELFF.

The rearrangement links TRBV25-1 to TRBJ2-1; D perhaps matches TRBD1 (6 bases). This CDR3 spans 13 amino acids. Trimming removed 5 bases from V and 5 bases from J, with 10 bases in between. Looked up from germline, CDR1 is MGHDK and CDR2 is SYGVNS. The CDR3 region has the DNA TGTGCCAGCAGTCCTCAGGGGAACAATGAGCAGTTCTTC. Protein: CASSPQGNNEQFF.

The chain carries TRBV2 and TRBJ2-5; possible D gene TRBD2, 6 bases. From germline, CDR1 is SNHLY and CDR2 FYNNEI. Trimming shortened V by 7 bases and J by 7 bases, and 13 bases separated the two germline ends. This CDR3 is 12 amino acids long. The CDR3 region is CASKEGWGTQYF. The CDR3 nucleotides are TGTGCCAGCAAGGAGGGATGGGGGACCCAGTACTTC.

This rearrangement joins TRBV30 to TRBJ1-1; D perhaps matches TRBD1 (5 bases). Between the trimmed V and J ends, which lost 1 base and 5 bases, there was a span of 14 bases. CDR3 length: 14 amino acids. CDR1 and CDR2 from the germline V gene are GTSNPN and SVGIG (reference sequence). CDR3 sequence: CAWSGLTDRTEAFF. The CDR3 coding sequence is TGTGCCTGGAGTGGTCTAACAGACAGAACTGAAGCTTTCTTT.

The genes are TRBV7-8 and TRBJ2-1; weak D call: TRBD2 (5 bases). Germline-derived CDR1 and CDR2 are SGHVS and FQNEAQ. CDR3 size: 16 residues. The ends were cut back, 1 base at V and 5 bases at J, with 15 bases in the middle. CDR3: CASSLGLGLGDNEQFF. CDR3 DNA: TGTGCCAGCAGCTTAGGTCTGGGGTTGGGAGACAATGAGCAGTTCTTC.

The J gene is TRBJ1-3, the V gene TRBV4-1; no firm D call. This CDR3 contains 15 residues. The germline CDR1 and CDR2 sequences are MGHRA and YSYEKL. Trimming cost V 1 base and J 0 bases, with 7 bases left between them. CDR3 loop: CASSQAPGSGNTIYF. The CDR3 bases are TGCGCCAGCAGCCAAGCTCCGGGCTCTGGAAACACCATATATTTT.